The clone carrying this T cell receptor (beta chain) has just a few counts. What it recognizes is unknown. The record originates from a study of Graves' ophthalmopathy and Graves' hyperthyroidism. Regarding the study as a whole: Most thyroid-expanded clonotypes exceeding 0.001 frequency were also found in blood.

Amplified material comprised TCR beta CDR3 regions derived from RNA transcripts. First-round RT-PCR used HTBI primers; second-round multiplex PCR followed. TCRdb re-derived calls from the multiplex PCR reads in MiXCR, one entry per CDR3 protein. The profile shows around 1.1 million distinct CDR3 sequences, 35% to 45% of them singletons. The CDR3 spans 15 residues. The germline gives CDR1 SGHAT, CDR2 FQNNGV. V dropped 4 bases and J dropped 4; count of bases not matched to a gene: 7. Sequencing was done on a sample of peripheral blood or thyroid tissue (not recorded which). The receptor was derived from an adult man with Graves' hyperthyroidism. The chain recombines TRBV11-2 with TRBJ1-5, with 7 bases that match TRBD1. The CDR3 nucleotides are TGTGCCAGCAGCTGTCAGGGACAGACAAATCAGCCCCAGCATTTT. The encoded protein is CASSCQGQTNQPQHF.